These 30 T cell receptor beta chains share one sample of origin, sequenced in a study of blood T cell repertoires in COVID-19. Sequencing was performed with immunoSEQ multiplex PCR; in TCRdb, only in-frame clones are kept and a portion is missing. Altogether roughly 60,000 clones are present, approximately 75% being singletons, with the ten largest covering 15%. Material: peripheral blood. Receptors originate from a man older than 75 with acute or convalescent COVID-19.

The chain recombines TRBV21-1 with TRBJ1-5; the listed D gene, TRBD1, was not tested against the DNA. TRBV21-1 is labeled a pseudogene. The CDR3 runs 14 residues. The DNA for the CDR3 is TGTGCCAGCAGCAAACAGGGGTTAGGTCAGCCCCAGCATTTT. This encodes CASSKQGLGQPQHF.

The CDR3 bases are TGTGCCAGCAGTTACTCCCAGTCGAACACTGAAGCTTTCTTT. It yields the protein CASSYSQSNTEAFF. The V call is TRBV6-5, the J call TRBJ1-1; no clear D gene. V lost 0 bases and J 1 base, leaving 6 bases between the germline ends. Germline V gene data show CDR1 as MNHEY and CDR2 as SVGAGI. This CDR3 region has 14 residues.

The chain has TRBV30 and TRBJ2-3, with D possibly TRBD2 on 5 matching bases. The CDR3 has 17 residues. Germline V gene sequence: CDR1 GTSNPN, CDR2 SVGIG (reference sequence). V was pared by 3 bases and J by 4 bases, with 23 bases between. CDR3 protein: CAWRGAVGHLRADTQYF. Here the CDR3 DNA reads TGTGCCTGGAGGGGAGCCGTGGGCCACCTTAGGGCAGATACGCAGTATTTT.

This clone was detected only a few times. The chain is built from TRBV25-1 and TRBJ1-2, with a weak D call TRBD1 (5 bases). Between the trimmed V and J ends, which lost 0 bases and 8 bases, there was a span of 10 bases. Germline V lookup: CDR1 MGHDK, CDR2 SYGVNS. This CDR3 has 13 amino acids. The CDR3 region has the DNA TGTGCCAGCAGTGAATATGGTCAGGGCGGCTACACCTTC. Its protein product is CASSEYGQGGYTF.

CDR3 region: CASSPSLQDNYGYTF. CDR3 nucleotides: TGTGCCAGCTCACCATCCCTCCAGGATAACTATGGCTACACCTTC. V and J are TRBV18 and TRBJ1-2; no definite D call. There are 15 residues in the CDR3. Trimming removed 2 bases from V and 1 base from J, with 11 bases in between. From germline, CDR1 is KGHSH and CDR2 LQKENI.

This clone appeared a single time. The chain carries TRBV3-1 (or the pseudogene TRBV3-2) and TRBJ2-7; tentatively, D is TRBD2 (5 bases). The V gene lost 1 base and the J gene lost 1 base, with 11 bases spanning the gap. CDR1 and CDR2 (germline): LGHDT, YNNKEL (reference sequence). The CDR3 spans 15 residues. CDR3 sequence: CASSQGLTSSYEQYF. CDR3 DNA: TGTGCCAGCAGCCAAGGACTAACGTCTTCCTACGAGCAGTACTTC.

This clone is a singleton in its sample. This chain uses TRBV2 with TRBJ1-4, with 7 bases aligning to TRBD1. The J segment lost 14 bases and the V segment lost 6 bases, leaving 9 bases of the junction unmatched. The CDR3 totals 12 residues. CDR1 and CDR2 from the germline V gene are SNHLY and FYNNEI. DNA for the CDR3: TGTGCCAGCAGCAAAGTGGCAGGGGGGCTGTTTTTT. This encodes CASSKVAGGLFF.

This clone has a handful of counts. The CDR3 loop is CASSGPGQGAGTEAFF. The CDR3 DNA reads TGCGCCAGCAGTGGCCCGGGACAGGGGGCTGGGACTGAAGCTTTCTTT. The chain couples TRBV10-2 to TRBJ1-1; 12 positions agree with TRBD1. J was trimmed by 5 bases and V by 4 bases; bases with no gene match: 8. The CDR3 contains 16 residues. Germline CDR1 and CDR2: WSHSY and SAAADI.

The V and J genes are TRBV6-2 or TRBV6-3 and TRBJ1-1, with D tentatively TRBD1 (5 bases). The CDR3 is 16 amino acids. V lost 2 bases and J lost 0, with 13 bases in between. CDR1 and CDR2 from the germline V gene are MNHEY and SVGEGT. The CDR3 DNA sequence: TGTGCCAGCAGTTACGACAGTCAAAGTTTGAACACTGAAGCTTTCTTT. This sequence encodes CASSYDSQSLNTEAFF.

The chain carries TRBV9 and TRBJ2-7; D may be TRBD1 (6 bases). The CDR3 is 14 residues long. Trimming took 0 bases from V and 7 from J, leaving 14 bases between them. Per germline, CDR1 SGDLS and CDR2 YYNGEE. The CDR3 region is CASSVEDSLVEQYF. DNA for the CDR3: TGTGCCAGCAGCGTAGAGGACAGTTTAGTTGAGCAGTACTTC.

V and J are TRBV7-6 and TRBJ2-7, with 8 positions matching TRBD2. Germline values: CDR1 SGHVS, CDR2 FNYEAQ. V trimming: 5 bases; J trimming: 0 bases; junction bases outside the gene matches: 3. The CDR3 is made up of 14 amino acids. The CDR3 region has the DNA TGTGCCAGCAGCCGCGGGGGGCTCTCCTACGAGCAGTACTTC. It yields the protein CASSRGGLSYEQYF.

This clone was found a few times. This chain joins TRBV2 and TRBJ1-2; 9 bases are a match to TRBD1. Germline V gene data show CDR1 as SNHLY and CDR2 as FYNNEI. The V and J ends lost 6 bases and 6 bases, in that order; junction bases with no gene match: 8. The CDR3 extends over 14 amino acids. CDR3: CASSMGQGVDGYTF. The CDR3 nucleotides read TGTGCCAGCAGCATGGGACAGGGAGTGGATGGCTACACCTTC.

The genes are TRBV5-6 and TRBJ2-7; 9 nucleotides align to TRBD1. The CDR3 is 15 amino acids. Germline loops: CDR1 SGHDT, CDR2 YYEEEE. The ends lost 0 bases at V and 3 bases at J; junction bases unmatched: 4. The CDR3 loop is CASSLGGTGLYEQYF. The DNA for the CDR3 is TGTGCCAGCAGCTTGGGAGGGACAGGGCTCTACGAGCAGTACTTC.

This clone was counted a few times. The rearrangement links TRBV5-1 to TRBJ1-4; D is ambiguous. Germline V gives CDR1 SGHRS, CDR2 YFSETQ. The ends were cut back, 1 base at V and 5 bases at J, with 12 bases in the middle. The CDR3 contains 15 residues. CDR3 sequence (DNA): TGCGCCAGCAGCTTGCGCGGGGTATTGAATGAAAAACTGTTTTTT. It is translated as CASSLRGVLNEKLFF. The full variable domain, in which reference TRBV5-1 and TRBJ1-4 provide the parts outside the CDR3, is KAGVTQTPRYLIKTRGQQVTLSCSPISGHRSVSWYQQTPGQGLQFLFEYFSETQRNKGNFPGRFSGRQFSNSRSEMNVSTLELGDSALYLCASSLRGVLNEKLFFGSGTQLSVL.

Regarding this clone: Other DNA sequences within the sample encode an identical CDR3. The V call is TRBV18, the J call TRBJ1-5; 8 bases agree with TRBD1. The CDR3 covers 16 residues. The junction had 2 bases not matched to a gene; V was cut back by 0 bases and J by 1 base. Germline V gives CDR1 KGHSH, CDR2 LQKENI. DNA for the CDR3: TGTGCCAGCTCACCACCGCAGGGGGCAAGCAATCAGCCCCAGCATTTT. Protein product: CASSPPQGASNQPQHF.

This clone was detected only a few times. DNA of the CDR3: TGCGCCAGCAGTGAAGGACAGGGGGAGTCCTACGAGCAGTACTTC. This codes for CASSEGQGESYEQYF. This sequence joins TRBV10-1 and TRBJ2-7, with TRBD1 identical over 10 bases. The V gene end was trimmed by 3 bases and the J gene end by 1 base; junction bases not matched to a gene: 3. Per germline, CDR1 WNHNN and CDR2 SYGVQD (reference sequence). The CDR3 loop spans 15 amino acids.

This clone was recorded a few times. The chain combines TRBV3-1 (or the pseudogene TRBV3-2) with TRBJ2-2; maybe TRBD2 (6 bases). CDR1 and CDR2 (germline): LGHDT, YNNKEL (reference sequence). This CDR3 has 16 residues. V was cut by 1 base and J by 0 bases, with 9 bases left in between. The CDR3 DNA reads as TGTGCCAGCAGCCAAGGGGGGAGGTCGAACACCGGGGAGCTGTTTTTT. Translation: CASSQGGRSNTGELFF.

CDR3 region: CASRAGDLTEAFF. For the CDR3, the DNA is TGTGCCAGCAGAGCCGGGGATCTCACTGAAGCTTTCTTT. The chain joins TRBV6-5 to TRBJ1-1; D is unclear. The CDR3 loop spans 13 amino acids. V gave up 6 bases and J gave up 4 bases, with 12 bases separating them. Germline CDR1 and CDR2: MNHEY and SVGAGI.

This sequence joins TRBV10-1 and TRBJ2-2; D not resolved. V lost 3 bases and J lost 6, with 8 bases in between. Germline V gene sequence: CDR1 WNHNN, CDR2 SYGVQD (reference sequence). CDR3 length: 13 amino acids. In DNA form, the CDR3 reads TGCGCCAGCAGTGACCCTAACCCCGGGGAGCTGTTTTTT. It is translated as CASSDPNPGELFF.

The chain carries TRBV30 and TRBJ1-1, with D uncertain. This CDR3 spans 13 amino acids. Trimming cost V 2 bases and J 0 bases, with 7 bases left between them. Germline CDR1 GTSNPN, CDR2 SVGIG (reference sequence). The CDR3 sequence: CAWSTRMNTEAFF. DNA of the CDR3: TGTGCCTGGAGTACCAGAATGAACACTGAAGCTTTCTTT.

The chain combines TRBV19 with TRBJ2-5; 8 bases match TRBD2. The CDR3 runs to 14 residues. Trimming removed 6 bases from V and 5 bases from J; junction bases left unmatched: 8. The germline CDR1 and CDR2 sequences are LNHDA and SQIVND (reference sequence). The CDR3 is CASRQPGGSETQYF. The CDR3 region has the DNA TGTGCCAGTAGACAGCCGGGGGGGAGTGAGACCCAGTACTTC. Filled out from reference TRBV19 and TRBJ2-5, the complete variable domain reads DGGITQSPKYLFRKEGQNVTLSCEQNLNHDAMYWYRQDPGQGLRLIYYSQIVNDFQKGDIAEGYSVSREKKESFPLTVTSAQKNPTAFYLCASRQPGGSETQYFGPGTRLLVL.

This rearrangement joins TRBV5-1 to TRBJ2-1; D may be TRBD2 (5 bases). Germline V gene sequence: CDR1 SGHRS, CDR2 YFSETQ. Trimming took 0 bases from V and 8 from J, leaving 9 bases between them. The CDR3 has 13 residues. The CDR3 here is CASSLGWGDEQFF. The CDR3 DNA sequence: TGCGCCAGCAGCTTGGGGTGGGGAGATGAGCAGTTCTTC.

V and J are TRBV27 and TRBJ2-5, with 9 bases fitting TRBD2. Germline CDR1 is MNHEY and CDR2 is SMNVEV (reference sequence). Losses at the gene ends were 3 bases for V and 4 bases for J; bases not matched to a gene: 9. The CDR3 covers 16 residues. In nucleotides, the CDR3 is TGTGCCAGCAGTTTTAATTTAGCGGGGGCGAGAGAGACCCAGTACTTC. Amino acid sequence: CASSFNLAGARETQYF.

This chain uses TRBV27 with TRBJ1-4; TRBD1 is a possible D gene (6 bases). The germline gives CDR1 MNHEY, CDR2 SMNVEV (reference sequence). Trimming shortened V by 5 bases and J by 5 bases, and 12 bases separated the two germline ends. This CDR3 has 14 residues. The CDR3 DNA sequence: TGTGCCAGCAGTCCGCGGACAGTAAATGAAAAACTGTTTTTT. This gives the protein CASSPRTVNEKLFF.

The chain is built from TRBV11-3 and TRBJ2-2, with D possibly TRBD1 on 6 matching bases. V was cut by 4 bases and J by 0 bases, with 12 bases left in between. In germline, CDR1 is SGHNT, CDR2 YENEEA. This CDR3 contains 16 residues. CDR3 coding DNA: TGTGCCAGCAGCTCATCCGGGACAACGAACACCGGGGAGCTGTTTTTT. Protein product: CASSSSGTTNTGELFF. Full variable domain (outside the CDR3, taken from reference TRBV11-3 and TRBJ2-2): EAGVVQSPRYKIIEKKQPVAFWCNPISGHNTLYWYLQNLGQGPELLIRYENEEAVDDSQLPKDRFSAERLKGVDSTLKIQPAELGDSAVYLCASSSSGTTNTGELFFGEGSRLTVL.

This clone was detected only a few times. This chain links TRBV2 with TRBJ1-3; perhaps TRBD1 as D (6 bases). Germline values: CDR1 SNHLY, CDR2 FYNNEI. V was pared by 8 bases and J by 3 bases, with 8 bases between. This CDR3 is built from 12 residues. For the CDR3, the DNA is TGTGCCAGCGGACAGAGTGGAAACACCATATATTTT. This codes for CASGQSGNTIYF.

This clone was seen a few times. The genes are TRBV3-1 (or the pseudogene TRBV3-2) and TRBJ1-6; possibly TRBD1 for D (6 bases). This CDR3 has 15 residues. V dropped 8 bases and J dropped 8 bases, with 19 bases sitting between them. Germline V lookup: CDR1 LGHDT, CDR2 YNNKEL (reference sequence). The CDR3 loop reads CASAPRFQGHSPLHF. CDR3 sequence (DNA): TGTGCCAGCGCACCCAGGTTCCAGGGGCATTCACCCCTCCACTTT.

The V call is TRBV6-5, the J call TRBJ1-1; 10 positions agree with TRBD1. The CDR3 has 15 amino acids. Germline assignment: CDR1 MNHEY and CDR2 SVGAGI. V gave up 4 bases and J gave up 2 bases; unmatched junction bases: 4. The CDR3 DNA follows: TGTGCCAGCAGTTCAGGGACAGGGGCAAACACTGAAGCTTTCTTT. Protein sequence: CASSSGTGANTEAFF.

CDR3 sequence reads: CASSLFGEETQYF. CDR3 DNA: TGTGCCAGCAGTTTATTTGGGGAGGAGACCCAGTACTTC. V gene TRBV28 combines with J gene TRBJ2-5, with D possibly matching TRBD2 (5 bases). The CDR3 contains 13 residues. Germline-derived CDR1 and CDR2 are MDHEN and SYDVKM. The V and J ends lost 1 base and 5 bases respectively, with 8 bases between them. Full variable domain (remainder filled in from reference TRBV28 and TRBJ2-5): DVKVTQSSRYLVKRTGEKVFLECVQDMDHENMFWYRQDPGLGLRLIYFSYDVKMKEKGDIPEGYSVSREKKERFSLILESASTNQTSMYLCASSLFGEETQYFGPGTRLLVL.

The chain employs TRBV21-1 and TRBJ2-5; the D call TRBD2 from the table was never checked on the DNA. TRBV21-1 is designated a pseudogene. This CDR3 has 16 amino acids. The CDR3 protein is CASSIGSLAGQETQYF. DNA of the CDR3: TGTGCCAGCAGCATTGGTAGTCTAGCGGGACAAGAGACCCAGTACTTC.